This T cell receptor beta chain was profiled in a study of T cell responses to AZD1222 COVID-19 vaccine. Findings and caveats of the study: All repertoire sampling was performed exclusively after the peak T cell response. Clonal diversity was possibly underestimated; the donors were predominantly white British and more often female.

CDR3 length equals 19 residues. In germline, CDR1 is PRHDT, CDR2 FYEKMQ (reference sequence). The junction had 16 bases not matched to a gene; V was cut back by 4 bases and J by 5 bases. Clones were sequenced by immunoSEQ multiplex PCR, and TCRdb holds only the in-frame ones, with some missing. This table holds 70,000 to 90,000 clones, under 90% found once. A remark on this clone: Its antigen is not identified.

The sequencing used peripheral blood, collected on day 0 of AZD1222 vaccination. The chain employs TRBV13 and TRBJ2-2; TRBD1 agrees at 10 bases. This receptor was taken from an adult in good health. In DNA form, the CDR3 reads TGTGCCAGCAGCTCAAGAAATCTTTTGGGACAGGGGAGGACCGGGGAGCTGTTTTTT. Translated, it gives CASSSRNLLGQGRTGELFF.